The 25 T cell receptor beta chains reported below all come from one sample, sequenced in a study of cytomegalovirus exposure and HLA in healthy donors. 60 Vbeta and 13 Jbeta primers were used in PCR. The assay was immunoSEQ multiplex PCR, and TCRdb's table has in-frame clones only and misses some. Of roughly 140,000 clones in the sample, over 60% are singletons; the top ten hold about 3%. The sample consisted of PBMCs. These receptors were obtained from a woman in her thirties in good health and CMV-seropositive.

This clone occurred a few times. This sequence joins TRBV2 and TRBJ2-1, with 13 bases that match TRBD2. This CDR3 comprises 18 residues. Germline V gene data show CDR1 as SNHLY and CDR2 as FYNNEI. V lost 2 bases and J lost 6; bases outside the gene matches: 10. The chain's CDR3 is CASSERGLLAGGSNEQFF. The CDR3 DNA sequence: TGTGCCAGCAGTGAACGGGGCTTACTAGCGGGAGGGAGCAATGAGCAGTTCTTC.

The J gene is TRBJ1-2, the V gene TRBV27, with 7 bases lining up with TRBD1. V shed 3 bases and J 10 bases; nucleotides not matched to a gene: 8. CDR3 size: 13 residues. The germline V gene encodes CDR1 MNHEY and CDR2 SMNVEV (reference sequence). CDR3 DNA sequence: TGTGCCAGCAGTTTTCTGACAGGGAATGACTACACCTTC. It codes for CASSFLTGNDYTF.

The gene calls are TRBV11-3 and TRBJ2-7; 12 bases map to TRBD2. Germline values: CDR1 SGHNT, CDR2 YENEEA. The V and J ends lost 2 bases and 8 bases, in that order; junction bases with no gene match: 10. The CDR3 loop spans 16 amino acids. CDR3 nucleotide sequence: TGTGCCAGCAGCTTATCGGTTCGACTAGCGGGAGAACAGCAGTACTTC. Protein product: CASSLSVRLAGEQQYF.

The chain has TRBV7-2 and TRBJ1-1, with D hard to call. Germline values: CDR1 SGHTA, CDR2 FQGNSA. This CDR3 contains 15 residues. V was cut by 6 bases and J by 1 base, with 15 bases left in between. The CDR3 loop reads CASRLEATRNTEAFF. CDR3 sequence (DNA): TGTGCCAGCAGACTAGAGGCAACTAGGAACACTGAAGCTTTCTTT.

This chain connects TRBV30 to TRBJ2-7, with TRBD2 identical over 10 bases. This CDR3 region has 15 residues. CDR1 GTSNPN and CDR2 SVGIG come from the germline V gene (reference sequence). Trimming took 1 base from V and 2 from J; bases not matched to a gene: 5. In DNA, the CDR3 is TGTGCCTGGAGTGATCCAGGGACTAGCGCCTACGAGCAGTACTTC. It codes for CAWSDPGTSAYEQYF.

This sequence joins TRBV28 and TRBJ1-1; 7 bases line up with TRBD1. Germline assignment: CDR1 MDHEN and CDR2 SYDVKM. The CDR3 runs to 14 residues. J lost 1 base, V lost 3 bases, and 2 bases had no gene match. The CDR3 DNA reads as TGTGCCAGCAGTTTTGACAGGGAGAACACTGAAGCTTTCTTT. Amino acids: CASSFDRENTEAFF.

The V gene is TRBV2, the J gene TRBJ2-7; D is uncertain. Germline V gene lookup returns CDR1 SNHLY and CDR2 FYNNEI. Trimming shortened V by 5 bases and J by 0 bases, and 5 bases separated the two germline ends. CDR3 size: 12 residues. The CDR3 nucleotides are TGTGCCAGCAGTTTTAGCTCCTACGAGCAGTACTTC. Amino acids: CASSFSSYEQYF.

This rearrangement joins TRBV30 to TRBJ2-2, with D perhaps TRBD1 (5 bases). This CDR3 comprises 13 residues. CDR1 is GTSNPN and CDR2 is SVGIG in the germline V gene (reference sequence). V was cut by 0 bases and J by 5 bases, with 7 bases left in between. The CDR3 DNA reads TGTGCCTGGAGTGTTCAGGGAACCGGGGAGCTGTTTTTT. Residues: CAWSVQGTGELFF.

This chain connects TRBV5-4 to TRBJ2-1, with 10 bases identical to TRBD1. From germline, CDR1 is SGHNT and CDR2 YYREEE (reference sequence). Germline trimming cut 2 bases from V and 6 bases from J; bases unmatched to any gene: 5. This CDR3 is 15 amino acids long. CDR3 amino acids: CASSFGTGESNEQFF. DNA for the CDR3: TGTGCCAGCAGCTTCGGGACAGGGGAATCCAATGAGCAGTTCTTC.

J is TRBJ1-1 and V is TRBV6-5, with 9 positions matching TRBD1. Losses at the gene ends were 6 bases for V and 11 bases for J; bases not matched to a gene: 13. CDR3 size: 14 residues. The germline V gene encodes CDR1 MNHEY and CDR2 SVGAGI. Here the CDR3 DNA reads TGTGCCAGCAGGCCGGGACAGGGTTACGTGGGGGCTTTCTTT. Its translation: CASRPGQGYVGAFF.

V and J are TRBV6-1 and TRBJ2-1, with D uncertain. The CDR3 sequence is 13 residues long. In germline, CDR1 is MNHNS, CDR2 SASEGT. Trimming took off 2 bases at V and 7 bases at J, with 9 bases between the two ends. CDR3 sequence: CASSETASNEQFF. CDR3 DNA sequence: TGTGCCAGCAGTGAAACCGCGAGTAATGAGCAGTTCTTC.

The rearrangement uses TRBV5-6 and TRBJ2-3; TRBD2 agrees at 13 bases. There are 14 residues in the CDR3. V shed 5 bases and J 3 bases; nucleotides not matched to a gene: 0. Germline loops: CDR1 SGHDT, CDR2 YYEEEE. CDR3 region: CASRLAGGTDTQYF. The CDR3 DNA sequence: TGTGCCAGCAGACTAGCGGGAGGGACAGATACGCAGTATTTT.

The chain joins TRBV7-8 to TRBJ2-5, with D possibly being TRBD1 (6 bases). Trimming stripped 4 bases from V and 5 bases from J, with 17 bases between. Germline CDR1 SGHVS, CDR2 FQNEAQ. The CDR3 has 15 amino acids. The CDR3 spells CASSWGRGRAETQYF. CDR3 DNA sequence: TGTGCCAGCAGCTGGGGGCGTGGCAGGGCGGAGACCCAGTACTTC.

V and J are TRBV6-5 and TRBJ1-2, with TRBD1 identical over 8 bases. The J segment lost 7 bases and the V segment lost 2 bases, leaving 0 bases of the junction unmatched. The CDR3 is made up of 12 amino acids. The V gene's germline CDR1 is MNHEY and CDR2 SVGAGI. The CDR3 bases are TGTGCCAGCAGTTACGACAGGGGTGGCTACACCTTC. Encoded protein: CASSYDRGGYTF.

This clone occurred a few times. CDR3 sequence: CSVALNSGNTIYF. DNA for the CDR3: TGCAGCGTTGCACTTAACTCTGGAAACACCATATATTTT. The chain couples TRBV29-1 to TRBJ1-3; D unclear. This CDR3 has 13 residues. V lost 4 bases and J lost 0, with 7 bases in between. CDR1 is SQVTM, CDR2 ANQGSEA, per germline.

Here the CDR3 DNA reads TGCGCCAGCAGCCCCGGGACTATGAACGGGGAGCTGTTTTTT. This encodes CASSPGTMNGELFF. This chain connects TRBV5-1 to TRBJ2-2; 7 bases agree with TRBD2. The CDR3 has 14 amino acids. After removal of 4 bases from V and 7 bases from J, the junction contained 7 bases not matched to a gene. CDR1 and CDR2 from the germline V gene are SGHRS and YFSETQ.

The chain has TRBV6-5 and TRBJ2-1; D gene unclear. Trimming stripped 3 bases from V and 7 bases from J, with 4 bases between. This CDR3 region has 11 residues. Looked up from germline, CDR1 is MNHEY and CDR2 is SVGAGI. The CDR3 loop is CASSYMNEQFF. The CDR3 region has the DNA TGTGCCAGCAGTTATATGAATGAGCAGTTCTTC.

J is TRBJ2-7 and V is TRBV27; 9 positions agree with TRBD2. The V gene end was trimmed by 5 bases and the J gene end by 3 bases; junction bases not matched to a gene: 11. The CDR3 is 16 residues long. Germline CDR1 and CDR2: MNHEY and SMNVEV (reference sequence). CDR3 nucleotide sequence: TGTGCCAGCAGTCCCTTGACTAGCGGACTTCTCTACGAGCAGTACTTC. Translated, it gives CASSPLTSGLLYEQYF.

The rearrangement joins TRBV5-6 to TRBJ2-3; no clear D. The germline V gene encodes CDR1 SGHDT and CDR2 YYEEEE. This CDR3 is built from 16 residues. Trimming removed 0 bases from V and 3 bases from J, with 14 bases in between. CDR3 DNA: TGTGCCAGCAGCTTGGCTCTGAAACTCTCAACAGATACGCAGTATTTT. Its protein is CASSLALKLSTDTQYF.

The J gene is TRBJ1-3, the V gene TRBV6-5; D call uncertain. Trimming pared 4 bases from V and 0 bases from J, leaving 13 bases between. The CDR3 is made up of 16 amino acids. Looked up from germline, CDR1 is MNHEY and CDR2 is SVGAGI. The CDR3 coding sequence is TGTGCCAGCAGTTCGCCAACTACCTTCTCTGGAAACACCATATATTTT. Protein: CASSSPTTFSGNTIYF.

The CDR3 DNA is TGTGCCAGCAGGCGGGACAGCAAAAACACTGAAGCTTTCTTT. Translated: CASRRDSKNTEAFF. This chain links TRBV2 with TRBJ1-1; 7 nucleotides match TRBD1. This CDR3 spans 14 amino acids. From germline, CDR1 is SNHLY and CDR2 FYNNEI. Trimming cost V 6 bases and J 2 bases; bases outside gene matches: 6.

This clone appeared a single time. J is TRBJ2-7 and V is TRBV11-2; maybe TRBD2 (6 bases). The V end lost 3 bases, the J end lost 2 bases, and 11 bases lay between the germline ends. CDR3 length equals 14 residues. In germline, CDR1 is SGHAT, CDR2 FQNNGV. The CDR3: CASSFGTATYEQYF. The CDR3 DNA is TGTGCCAGCAGCTTTGGGACTGCAACCTACGAGCAGTACTTC.

Only a few counts were recorded for this clone. The V and J genes are TRBV19 and TRBJ2-3; 7 bases match TRBD2. CDR1 and CDR2 (germline): LNHDA, SQIVND (reference sequence). The J segment lost 6 bases and the V segment lost 0 bases, leaving 12 bases of the junction unmatched. This CDR3 region has 17 residues. CDR3 sequence reads: CASSIDPLAAYPDTQYF. Written as DNA, the CDR3 is TGTGCCAGTAGTATAGATCCCCTAGCGGCGTACCCGGATACGCAGTATTTT.

A word on this clone: A junction boundary mismatches the germline segment, possibly from a read error. The V call is TRBV10-3, the J call TRBJ2-7; possible D gene TRBD1, 6 bases. CDR1 is ENHRY and CDR2 is SYGVKD in the germline V gene. This CDR3 is built from 12 residues. CDR3 coding DNA: TGTGCCATCAGTGAGCAATCTAAGGGGGTTATCTTC. It codes for CAISEQSKGVIF.

V gene TRBV11-2 combines with J gene TRBJ2-1, with D possibly matching TRBD2 (5 bases). CDR3 size: 13 residues. Germline V CDR1 and CDR2: SGHAT, FQNNGV. Trimming stripped 0 bases from V and 9 bases from J, with 9 bases between. CDR3 nucleotides: TGTGCCAGCAGCTTAGAGAGGGTCAGTGAGCAGTTCTTC. Residues: CASSLERVSEQFF.